A selection of T cell receptor beta chains follows, all from one sample in a study of graft-versus-host responses after intestinal transplantation. Sequencing was performed with immunoSEQ multiplex PCR; in TCRdb, only in-frame clones are kept and a portion is missing. The data show about 97,000 clones, around 90% seen once. The sample here was PBMCs, taken just under 460 days after intestinal transplant. The receptors originated from a human patient who received an intestinal transplant, so some T cells may come from the graft donor. The CDR3 runs from the conserved cysteine through the conserved F or W. The D gene is left open where the match is weak. Not all rows give a size; the values are once, few, many and, for expanded clones, a class.

>TRBJ1-2|NA|NA|TRBV7-9
TGTGCCAGCAGCTTATTAGCAGGGACTTATGGCTACACCTTC
CASSLLAGTYGYTF
>TRBJ1-1|NA|NA|TRBV10-3
TGTGCCGCCCGACAGGACATGAACACTGAAGCTTTCTTT
CAARQDMNTEAFF
>TRBJ2-5|NA|NA|TRBV20-1
TGCAGTGGGTCCGAGCGGGAGACCCAGTACTTC
CSGSERETQYF
>TRBJ1-4|NA|NA|TRBV11-2
TGTGCCAGCAGCTTAATACAAGGCGAAAAACTGTTTTTT
CASSLIQGEKLFF
>TRBJ2-2|NA|NA|TRBV27
TGTGCCAGCAGTTTTGGGGCAGTGAACACCGGGGAGCTGTTTTTT
CASSFGAVNTGELFF
>TRBJ2-7|NA|NA|TRBV13
TGTGCCAGCAGCCAATCGGGGTACGAGCAGTACTTC
CASSQSGYEQYF
>TRBJ2-5|NA|NA|TRBV12-5
TGTGCTAGTGGTTTTGGGGACAACCAAGAGACCCAGTACTTC
CASGFGDNQETQYF
>TRBJ2-1|NA|NA|TRBV6-5
TGTGCCAGCAGCACGGGGAGTCGGAACTATAATGAGCAGTTCTTC
CASSTGSRNYNEQFF
>TRBJ1-6|NA|NA|TRBV6-5
TGTGCCAGCAGTCCAGGGGTCGATAATTCACCCCTCCACTTT
CASSPGVDNSPLHF
>TRBJ1-2|TRBD1|few|TRBV12-5
TGTGCTAGTGGTTTGGACGGAGAGGGGGCGGTCGGCTACACCTTC
CASGLDGEGAVGYTF
>TRBJ1-1|NA|NA|TRBV10-3
TGTGCCATCCTGGACAGCACTTTGAACACTGAAGCTTTCTTT
CAILDSTLNTEAFF
>TRBJ1-3|NA|NA|TRBV5-1
TGCGCCAGCAGCTTGGGGGTAGGTTCCCCTACTGGAAACACCATATATTTT
CASSLGVGSPTGNTIYF
>TRBJ2-7|TRBD1|NA|TRBV10-2
TGCGCCAGCAACGAGACCCCAGGGGGCCTCTACGAGCAGTACTTC
CASNETPGGLYEQYF
>TRBJ1-1|TRBD1|NA|TRBV9
TGTGCCAGCAGCGTGACAGGGATAAGAGGAACTGAAGCTTTCTTT
CASSVTGIRGTEAFF
>TRBJ1-1|NA|NA|TRBV5-4
TGTGCCAGCAGCCGGGCCTTGGGACCCCAGGGAGGCGAAGCTTTCTTT
CASSRALGPQGGEAFF
>TRBJ2-1|TRBD2|NA|TRBV4-2
TGTGCCAGCAGCCCCACCCCCACCGGGACTACCTACAATGAGCAGTTCTTC
CASSPTPTGTTYNEQFF
>TRBJ2-7|NA|NA|TRBV7-9
TGTGCCAGCAGCTTAGGGGCGGGTAGGGCCTACGAGCAGTACTTC
CASSLGAGRAYEQYF
>TRBJ1-3|TRBD1|NA|TRBV19
TGTGCCAGTAGTATAAGCGACAGGGGGCATAACACCATATATTTT
CASSISDRGHNTIYF
>TRBJ2-3|NA|NA|TRBV9
TGTGCCAGCAGCGTATCCCGGCAGGGACCCGCCCCAGATACGCAGTATTTT
CASSVSRQGPAPDTQYF
>TRBJ2-1|NA|NA|TRBV29-1
TGCAGCGTTGACAGGGTAGCTGCTGAGCAGTTCTTC
CSVDRVAAEQFF
>TRBJ1-1|NA|NA|TRBV10-3
TGTGCCATCAGTGCCCCAGGGAGGGACACTGAAGCTTTCTTT
CAISAPGRDTEAFF
>TRBJ1-1|NA|NA|TRBV7-9
TGTGCCAGCAGCTTTGGAACCGAAGCTTTCTTT
CASSFGTEAFF
>TRBJ1-4|NA|few|TRBV7-9
TGTGCCAGCAGCTTAGGACGAGAAAAACTGTTTTTT
CASSLGREKLFF
>TRBJ1-4|NA|NA|TRBV9
TGTGCCAGCAGCGTAGAGGGGAGGCAGGGGAATGAAAAACTGTTTTTT
CASSVEGRQGNEKLFF
>TRBJ1-2|TRBD1|NA|TRBV2
TGTGCCAGCAGCCCGGGACAGAGATATGGCTACACCTTC
CASSPGQRYGYTF
>TRBJ1-4|NA|NA|TRBV20-1
TGCAGTGCTAGCCGACCGGAAAAACTGTTTTTT
CSASRPEKLFF
>TRBJ2-7|TRBD1|NA|TRBV6-1
TGTGCCAGCAGTGGGAGGGACAGGGACGAGCAGTACTTC
CASSGRDRDEQYF
>TRBJ1-1|NA|NA|TRBV29-1
TGCAGCGTCCGCGGGCGAAACACTGAAGCTTTCTTT
CSVRGRNTEAFF
>TRBJ2-7|NA|NA|TRBV27
TGTGCCAGCAGTTTTTCGACAGGTCTGGGGGCCTACGAGCAGTACTTC
CASSFSTGLGAYEQYF
>TRBJ2-5|NA|NA|TRBV27
TGTGCCAGCAGTTTCGGAGGGGTTGAAGCCCAGTACTTC
CASSFGGVEAQYF
>TRBJ1-3|NA|NA|TRBV9
TGTGCCAGCAGCGTAGGCCCCAACTCTGGAAACACCATATATTTT
CASSVGPNSGNTIYF
>TRBJ1-1|NA|NA|TRBV19
TGTGCCAGTAGTCCCGCAGGGCCCACTGAAGCTTTCTTT
CASSPAGPTEAFF
>TRBJ1-2|NA|NA|TRBV2
TGTGCCAGCAGTACCCGCCTAAACTATGGCTACACCTTC
CASSTRLNYGYTF
>TRBJ1-5|NA|NA|TRBV7-2
TGTGCCAGCAGCTTACAGGCAGGGGAGAAGCCCCAGCATTTT
CASSLQAGEKPQHF
>TRBJ1-1|NA|NA|TRBV11-2
TGTGCCAGCAGCCAAGGGGCAGGGAGCATGAACACTGAAGCTTTCTTT
CASSQGAGSMNTEAFF
>TRBJ1-4|TRBD1|NA|TRBV7-9
TGTGCCAGCAGCTCGGACAGGGGAGTAACTAATGAAAAACTGTTTTTT
CASSSDRGVTNEKLFF
>TRBJ2-5|NA|once|TRBV2
TGTGCCAGGACGGACCCGGGGCAAGAGACCCAGTACTTC
CARTDPGQETQYF
>TRBJ1-5|NA|NA|TRBV27
TGTGCCAGCAGGTACGCCGACCAGGGCGGAGGTCAGCCCCAGCATTTT
CASRYADQGGGQPQHF
>TRBJ2-3|NA|NA|TRBV2
TGTGCCGGAGACGGCGGAGCTTCCACAGATACGCAGTATTTT
CAGDGGASTDTQYF
>TRBJ2-3|NA|NA|TRBV18
TGTGCCAGCTCACGGGGGGCGATAACGCAGTATTTT
CASSRGAITQYF
>TRBJ2-7|NA|NA|TRBV27
TGTGCCAGCTTAGGGTTGGGGGAATACGAGCAGTACTTC
CASLGLGEYEQYF
>TRBJ2-7|NA|NA|TRBV11-2
TGTGCCAGCAGCTCGGTGTCGGGGCAGGGCTCCTACGAGCAGTACTTC
CASSSVSGQGSYEQYF